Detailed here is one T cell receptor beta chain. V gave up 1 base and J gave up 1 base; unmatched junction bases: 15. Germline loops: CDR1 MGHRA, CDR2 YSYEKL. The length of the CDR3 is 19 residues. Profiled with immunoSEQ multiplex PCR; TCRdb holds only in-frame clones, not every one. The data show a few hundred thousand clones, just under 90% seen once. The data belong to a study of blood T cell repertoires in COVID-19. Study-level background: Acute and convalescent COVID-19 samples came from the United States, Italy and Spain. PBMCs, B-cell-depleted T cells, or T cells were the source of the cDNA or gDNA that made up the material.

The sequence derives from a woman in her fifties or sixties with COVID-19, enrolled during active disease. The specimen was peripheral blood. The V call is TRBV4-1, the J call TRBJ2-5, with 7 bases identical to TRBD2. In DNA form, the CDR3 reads TGCGCCAGCAGCCAAGTTATCCTAGCGGTGGGGCCACTCCAAGAGACCCAGTACTTC. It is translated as CASSQVILAVGPLQETQYF.